This T cell receptor (beta chain) was sequenced during a study of blood T cell repertoires in COVID-19. Study at large: Both acute and convalescent COVID-19 samples were obtained from the United States, Italy and Spain.

The length of the CDR3 is 13 residues. The V end was cut by 10 bases, the J end by 7 bases, with 20 bases between. Germline-derived CDR1 and CDR2 are MNHEY and SMNVEV (reference sequence). TCRdb's table, derived via immunoSEQ multiplex PCR, lists solely in-frame clones and lacks some. This sample has about 200,000 clones, with roughly 88% found just once. Participants' own reports of clinical history determined their cohort assignment. The chain is built from TRBV27 and TRBJ2-7, with D tentatively TRBD2 (6 bases). Source material: PBMCs or T cells enriched from blood (not recorded which). The TCR originated in a middle-aged man with acute COVID-19. This chain's CDR3 is CATRASGVHEQYF. DNA of the CDR3: TGTGCCACCCGGGCCTCGGGAGTTCATGAGCAGTACTTC.